This T cell receptor (beta chain) was sequenced in a study of shared clonotypes between healthy human individuals. Background on the study: The study used three CD4 naive, three CD4 memory, two CD8 naive and one CD8 memory plate per donor.

Whole-study results and caveats: In this cohort, only blood was sampled, and tissue repertoires likely differ.

The CDR3 contains 16 residues. V gave up 2 bases and J gave up 0 bases, with 14 bases separating them. Germline V gene data show CDR1 as SNHLY and CDR2 as FYNNEI. As to this clone: The antigen remains unidentified.

The naive CD8 subset, CD45RO-negative cells positively selected for CCR7, excluded terminally differentiated effector memory CD45RA+ cells. Each of the donors was a healthy adult who was HIV-negative and had not had a recent acute infection or vaccination. The material for each subset, its genomic DNA, was split evenly across several immunoSEQ plates. Measured with immunoSEQ multiplex PCR; TCRdb has only the in-frame clones, and not every one. The table has 800,000 to 950,000 clones, 96% seen once. The sequenced material came from naive CD8+ T cells sorted from blood. The chain is built from TRBV2 and TRBJ2-7, with D possibly called TRBD1 or TRBD2 (5 bases each). This TCR came from a man between 25 and 39 years old in good health. The CDR3 DNA is TGTGCCAGCAGTGAATTAGGGACGTTTAGCTCCTACGAGCAGTACTTC. Amino acids: CASSELGTFSSYEQYF.